This passage covers 15 T cell receptor beta chains from one sample sequenced in a study of T cells in Graves' hyperthyroidism and ophthalmopathy. Regions amplified from RNA transcripts were the TCR beta CDR3 regions. Using the HTBI primer set, a first-round RT-PCR was run on the TCR CDR3. TCRdb fed the multiplex PCR reads into MiXCR, producing one record per CDR3 protein. The sample includes 500,000 to 650,000 distinct CDR3 sequences, approximately 20% of them seen just once. The sample taken for sequencing was blood. The receptors come from a man aged 40-49 years with Graves' ophthalmopathy.

J is TRBJ2-7 and V is TRBV27; unclear D gene. This CDR3 is 14 amino acids long. With 4 bases removed from V and 1 base from J, the gap between germline ends came to 11 bases. CDR1 and CDR2 from the germline V gene are MNHEY and SMNVEV (reference sequence). CDR3 nucleotide sequence: TGTGCCAGCAGTTCCTCTAGGGTTTCCTACGAGCAGTACTTC. This codes for CASSSSRVSYEQYF.

About this clonotype itself: Being one base from a much bigger clone, this may be a read error. The chain has TRBV3-1 and TRBJ1-1, with a tentative D call TRBD1 (6 bases). CDR1 and CDR2 (germline): LGHDT, YNNKEL (reference sequence). Trimming pared 1 base from V and 6 bases from J, leaving 15 bases between. The CDR3 contains 15 residues. The CDR3 region is CASSQVLQGGAEAFF. DNA for the CDR3: TGTGCCAGCAGCCAAGTTCTACAGGGAGGCGCTGAAGCTTTCTTT.

This chain joins TRBV7-9 and TRBJ2-7, with TRBD1 matching over 12 bases. V lost 5 bases to trimming and J lost 5 bases; unmatched junction nucleotides: 10. The CDR3 totals 16 residues. CDR1 and CDR2 from the germline V gene are SEHNR and FQNEAQ (reference sequence). CDR3 DNA: TGTGCCAGCAGCCGTTTCCCGGGACAGGGGGCCAACGAGCAGTACTTC. It translates to CASSRFPGQGANEQYF.

This clonotype was counted at least ten times. This chain uses TRBV2 with TRBJ1-1; D not resolved. Germline V gene sequence: CDR1 SNHLY, CDR2 FYNNEI. The CDR3 spans 14 residues. Trimming took off 8 bases at V and 3 bases at J, with 16 bases between the two ends. CDR3 region: CASDQSVMDTEAFF. The CDR3 coding sequence is TGTGCCAGCGATCAGTCGGTGATGGACACTGAAGCTTTCTTT.

This clonotype has at least ten counts. The rearrangement uses TRBV7-9 and TRBJ2-5, with unresolved D. Germline CDR1 reads SEHNR; CDR2 reads FQNEAQ (reference sequence). The CDR3 sequence is 15 residues long. V was cut by 5 bases and J by 1 base, with 14 bases left in between. For the CDR3, the DNA is TGTGCCAGCAGCCCAAATTTAGACTTCCAAGAGACCCAGTACTTC. Translation gives CASSPNLDFQETQYF.

The gene calls are TRBV12-3 or TRBV12-4 and TRBJ2-2, with D perhaps being TRBD1 or TRBD2 (6 bases each). Trimming pared 10 bases from V and 7 bases from J, leaving 16 bases between. CDR3 length: 13 residues. This chain's CDR3 is CATDGGLDGELFF. Here the CDR3 DNA reads TGTGCCACCGATGGGGGGCTAGACGGGGAGCTGTTTTTT.

This clonotype was seen a few times. The chain links TRBV7-6 to TRBJ2-1; 9 bases fit TRBD2. This CDR3 contains 15 residues. CDR1 and CDR2 from the germline V gene are SGHVS and FNYEAQ. Trimming took 2 bases from V and 8 from J; bases not matched to a gene: 7. The CDR3 is CASSLSLAGQDEQFF. DNA for the CDR3: TGTGCCAGCAGCTTAAGTCTAGCGGGACAAGATGAGCAGTTCTTC.

This clonotype occurred a few times. The J gene is TRBJ1-1, the V gene TRBV14; a possible D gene is TRBD1 (5 bases). This CDR3 comprises 14 residues. Germline V gene data show CDR1 as SGHDN and CDR2 as FVKESK. V was trimmed by 5 bases and J by 1 base, leaving 11 bases between them. CDR3 protein: CASSIRRGNTEAFF. The CDR3 DNA is TGTGCCAGCAGCATAAGAAGGGGGAACACTGAAGCTTTCTTT.

This clonotype showed up many times. The genes are TRBV6-8 and TRBJ2-2; D is unclear. Germline V gives CDR1 MNHGY, CDR2 SAAAGT. There are 18 residues in the CDR3. V lost 8 bases, J lost 0 bases, and 22 bases lay in between. The CDR3 reads CASSALTPTETNTGELFF. CDR3 DNA: TGTGCCAGCTCTGCCCTGACACCGACCGAGACGAACACCGGGGAGCTGTTTTTT.

This clonotype was counted a few times. The chain has TRBV5-1 and TRBJ1-1, with D unclear. The V gene's germline CDR1 is SGHRS and CDR2 YFSETQ. CDR3 length: 13 amino acids. The V gene lost 0 bases and the J gene lost 5 bases, with 8 bases spanning the gap. Written as DNA, the CDR3 is TGCGCCAGCAGCTTGGGAAAAGTGACTGAAGCTTTCTTT. Its translation: CASSLGKVTEAFF.

The chain joins TRBV7-2 to TRBJ1-4; no clear D. CDR3 size: 14 residues. The germline CDR1 and CDR2 sequences are SGHTA and FQGNSA. Trimming removed 4 bases at V and 8 bases at J, with 14 bases between. The CDR3 nucleotides are TGTGCCAGCAGCTCCGGAGACGTGGGGGAAAAACTGTTTTTT. Protein: CASSSGDVGEKLFF. Looking up the rest from reference TRBV7-2 and TRBJ1-4 gives the full variable domain: GAGVSQSPSNKVTEKGKDVELRCDPISGHTALYWYRQSLGQGLEFLIYFQGNSAPDKSGLPSDRFSAERTGGSVSTLTIQRTQQEDSAVYLCASSSGDVGEKLFFGSGTQLSVL.

This clonotype has at least ten counts. The gene calls are TRBV28 and TRBJ1-1; D call uncertain. CDR3 length equals 13 residues. The V and J ends lost 6 bases and 3 bases respectively, with 11 bases between them. Germline V lookup: CDR1 MDHEN, CDR2 SYDVKM. The CDR3 nucleotides are TGTGCCAGCAGGCTGGACCTGGACACTGAAGCTTTCTTT. This sequence encodes CASRLDLDTEAFF.

V and J are TRBV5-1 and TRBJ1-5; perhaps TRBD1 as D (5 bases). Germline V CDR1 and CDR2: SGHRS, YFSETQ. Trimming pared 0 bases from V and 7 bases from J, leaving 8 bases between. CDR3 length equals 13 residues. CDR3 DNA: TGCGCCAGCAGCTTGGGTCAGGGACAGCCCCAGCATTTT. The encoded protein is CASSLGQGQPQHF.

Ten or more counts support this clonotype. This chain connects TRBV7-2 to TRBJ1-5; D unresolved. The V end lost 5 bases, the J end lost 0 bases, and 14 bases lay between the germline ends. The CDR3 length is 16 residues. Germline lookup yields CDR1 SGHTA and CDR2 FQGNSA. The CDR3, as DNA: TGTGCCAGCAGCCGTGGCTGGGAGTATAGCAATCAGCCCCAGCATTTT. It codes for CASSRGWEYSNQPQHF.

This chain uses TRBV30 with TRBJ1-3, with D uncertain. Trimming stripped 4 bases from V and 0 bases from J, with 13 bases between. Germline CDR1 is GTSNPN and CDR2 is SVGIG (reference sequence). This CDR3 comprises 15 residues. The CDR3 sequence: CAWTERFDSGNTIYF. For the CDR3, the DNA is TGTGCCTGGACGGAACGGTTTGACTCTGGAAACACCATATATTTT.